This TCR beta chain was recorded in a study of shared clonotypes between healthy human individuals. Notes on the study in general: The four-donor shared clonotypes exceeded non-shared clonotypes in generation probability, with non-shared ones scoring lower.

Concerning this clone: Its antigen remains unknown. Other nucleotide sequences in the sample specify the same CDR3.

Deep was the level at which the assay was run. Assay: immunoSEQ multiplex PCR; the TCRdb copy retains only in-frame clones and omits some. Counted here are about 1,800,000 clones, about 95% occurring once; the ten biggest clones make up approximately 1%. CDR1 is SEHNR, CDR2 FQNEAQ, per germline (reference sequence). The CDR3 has 12 residues. Trimming left V 5 bases short and J 4 bases short, with 5 bases between. CD45RO-negative, CCR7-selected cells formed the naive CD8 fraction, which excluded terminally differentiated effector memory CD45RA+ cells. Donors had no recently reported acute infections or vaccinations and were HIV-negative.

The sequence was obtained from a man aged 18 to 30 in good health. The chain links TRBV7-9 to TRBJ2-2; D unclear. The sample consisted of naive CD8+ T cells sorted from blood. CDR3 nucleotide sequence: TGTGCCAGCAGCCCCCGCACCGGGGAGCTGTTTTTT. It specifies CASSPRTGELFF. Filled out from reference TRBV7-9 and TRBJ2-2, the complete variable domain reads DTGVSQNPRHKITKRGQNVTFRCDPISEHNRLYWYRQTLGQGPEFLTYFQNEAQLEKSRLLSDRFSAERPKGSFSTLEIQRTEQGDSAMYLCASSPRTGELFFGEGSRLTVL.